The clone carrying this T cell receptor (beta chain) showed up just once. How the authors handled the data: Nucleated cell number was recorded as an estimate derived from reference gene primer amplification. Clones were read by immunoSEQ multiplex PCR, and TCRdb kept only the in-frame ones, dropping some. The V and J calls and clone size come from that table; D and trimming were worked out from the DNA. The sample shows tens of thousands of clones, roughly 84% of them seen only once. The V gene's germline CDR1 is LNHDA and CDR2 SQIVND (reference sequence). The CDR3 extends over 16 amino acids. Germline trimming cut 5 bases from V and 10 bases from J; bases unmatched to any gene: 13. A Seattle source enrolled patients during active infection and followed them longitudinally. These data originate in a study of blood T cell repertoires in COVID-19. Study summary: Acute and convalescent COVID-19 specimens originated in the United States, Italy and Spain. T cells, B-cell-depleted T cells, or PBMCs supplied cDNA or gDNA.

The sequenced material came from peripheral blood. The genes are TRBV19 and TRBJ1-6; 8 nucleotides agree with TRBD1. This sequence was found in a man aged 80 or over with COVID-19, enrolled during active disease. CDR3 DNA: TGTGCCAGTAGTCCCTCCGGGACAGGCTTAGGGTCACCCCTCCACTTT. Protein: CASSPSGTGLGSPLHF.